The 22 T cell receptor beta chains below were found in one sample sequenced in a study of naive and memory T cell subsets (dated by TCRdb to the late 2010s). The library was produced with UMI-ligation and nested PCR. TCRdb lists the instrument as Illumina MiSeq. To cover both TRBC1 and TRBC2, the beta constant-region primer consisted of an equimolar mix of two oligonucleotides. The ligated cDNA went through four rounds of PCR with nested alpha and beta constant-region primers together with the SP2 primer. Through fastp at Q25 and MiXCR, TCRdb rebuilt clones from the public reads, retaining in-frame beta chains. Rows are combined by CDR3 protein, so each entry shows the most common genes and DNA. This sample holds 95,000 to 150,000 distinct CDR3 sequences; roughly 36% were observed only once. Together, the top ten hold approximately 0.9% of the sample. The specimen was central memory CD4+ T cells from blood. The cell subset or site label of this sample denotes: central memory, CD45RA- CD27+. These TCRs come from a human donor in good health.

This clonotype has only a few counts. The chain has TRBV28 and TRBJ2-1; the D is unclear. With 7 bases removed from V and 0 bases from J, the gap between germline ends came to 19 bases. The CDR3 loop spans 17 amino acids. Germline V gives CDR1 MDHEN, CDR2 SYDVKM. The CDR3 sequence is CASTQTKSKSSYNEQFF. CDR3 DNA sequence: TGTGCCAGCACCCAAACCAAGTCTAAAAGCTCCTACAATGAGCAGTTCTTC.

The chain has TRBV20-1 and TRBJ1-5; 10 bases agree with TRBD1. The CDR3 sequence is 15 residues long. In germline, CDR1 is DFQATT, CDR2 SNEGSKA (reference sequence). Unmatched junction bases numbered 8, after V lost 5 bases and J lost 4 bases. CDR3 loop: CSAVGQGKVNQPQHF. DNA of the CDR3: TGCAGTGCTGTGGGACAGGGGAAAGTTAATCAGCCCCAGCATTTT.

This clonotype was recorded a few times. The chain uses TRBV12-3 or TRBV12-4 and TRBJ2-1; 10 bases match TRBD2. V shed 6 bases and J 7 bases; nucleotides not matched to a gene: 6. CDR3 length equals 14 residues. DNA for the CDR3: TGTGCCAGCAGGTCTAGCGGGAGTACGAATGAGCAGTTCTTC. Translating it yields CASRSSGSTNEQFF.

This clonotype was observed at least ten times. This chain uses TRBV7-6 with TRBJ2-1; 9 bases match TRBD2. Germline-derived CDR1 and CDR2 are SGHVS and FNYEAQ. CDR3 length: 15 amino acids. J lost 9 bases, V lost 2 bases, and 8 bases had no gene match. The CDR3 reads CASSLFAGGPSEQFF. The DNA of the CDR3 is TGTGCCAGCAGCTTATTTGCGGGAGGGCCTAGTGAGCAGTTCTTC.

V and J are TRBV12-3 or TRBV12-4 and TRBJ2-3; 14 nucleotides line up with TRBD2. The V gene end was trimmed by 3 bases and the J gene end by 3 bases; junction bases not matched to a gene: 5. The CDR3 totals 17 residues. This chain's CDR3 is CASSFRTSGRTTDTQYF. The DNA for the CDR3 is TGTGCCAGCAGTTTTCGGACTAGCGGGAGGACGACAGATACGCAGTATTTT.

The CDR3 sequence: CAISARNQETQYF. CDR3 DNA sequence: TGTGCCATCAGTGCCCGGAACCAAGAGACCCAGTACTTC. The chain carries TRBV10-3 and TRBJ2-5; D unclear. This CDR3 contains 13 residues. Trimming took off 4 bases at V and 0 bases at J, with 6 bases between the two ends. Germline assignment: CDR1 ENHRY and CDR2 SYGVKD.

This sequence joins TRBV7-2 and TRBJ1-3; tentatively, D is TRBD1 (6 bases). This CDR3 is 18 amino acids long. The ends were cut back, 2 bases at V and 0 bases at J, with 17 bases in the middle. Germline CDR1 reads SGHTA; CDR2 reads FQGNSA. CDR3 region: CASSLRWDTADSGNTIYF. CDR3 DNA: TGTGCCAGCAGCTTAAGATGGGACACCGCGGACTCTGGAAACACCATATATTTT.

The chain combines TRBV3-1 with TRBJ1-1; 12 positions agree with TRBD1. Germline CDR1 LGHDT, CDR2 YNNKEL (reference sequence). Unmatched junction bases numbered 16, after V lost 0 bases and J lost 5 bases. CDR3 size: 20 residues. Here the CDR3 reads CASSQDVPGTGGWFKTEAFF. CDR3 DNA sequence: TGTGCCAGCAGCCAAGATGTACCCGGGACAGGGGGCTGGTTCAAGACTGAAGCTTTCTTT. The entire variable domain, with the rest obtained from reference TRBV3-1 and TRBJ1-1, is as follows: DTAVSQTPKYLVTQMGNDKSIKCEQNLGHDTMYWYKQDSKKFLKIMFSYNNKELIINETVPNRFSPKSPDKAHLNLHINSLELGDSAVYFCASSQDVPGTGGWFKTEAFFGQGTRLTVV.

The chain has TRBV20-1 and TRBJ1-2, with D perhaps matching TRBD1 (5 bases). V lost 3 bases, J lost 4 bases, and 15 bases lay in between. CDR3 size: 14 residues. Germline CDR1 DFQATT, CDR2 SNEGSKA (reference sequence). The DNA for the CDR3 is TGCAGTGCTAGGGGGCAGTCCTACCCCTATGGCTACACCTTC. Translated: CSARGQSYPYGYTF.

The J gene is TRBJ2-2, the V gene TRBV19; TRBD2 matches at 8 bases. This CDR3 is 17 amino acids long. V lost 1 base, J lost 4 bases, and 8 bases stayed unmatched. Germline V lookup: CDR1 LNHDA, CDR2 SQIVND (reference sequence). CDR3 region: CASSIVVAGPRTGELFF. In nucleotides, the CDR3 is TGTGCCAGTAGTATAGTGGTAGCGGGGCCACGCACCGGGGAGCTGTTTTTT.

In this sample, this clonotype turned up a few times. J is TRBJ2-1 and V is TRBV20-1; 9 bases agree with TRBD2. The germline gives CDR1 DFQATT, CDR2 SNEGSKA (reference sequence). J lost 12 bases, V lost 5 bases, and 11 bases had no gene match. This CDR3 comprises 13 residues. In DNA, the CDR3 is TGCAGTGCTGGGGGACTAGCAGCTAGGGGGCAGTTCTTC. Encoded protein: CSAGGLAARGQFF.

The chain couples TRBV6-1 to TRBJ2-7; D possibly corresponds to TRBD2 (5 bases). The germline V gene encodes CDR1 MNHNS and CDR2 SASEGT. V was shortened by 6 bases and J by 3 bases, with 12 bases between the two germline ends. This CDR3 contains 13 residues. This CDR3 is CASSLESGYEQYF. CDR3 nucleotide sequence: TGTGCCAGCAGCCTGGAGAGCGGCTACGAGCAGTACTTC.

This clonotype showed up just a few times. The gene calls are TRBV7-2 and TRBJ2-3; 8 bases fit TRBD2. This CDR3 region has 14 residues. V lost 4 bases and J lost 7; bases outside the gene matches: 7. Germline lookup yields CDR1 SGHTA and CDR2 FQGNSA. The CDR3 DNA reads TGTGCCAGCAGCTCGGCGGGGGGCCCAAATACGCAGTATTTT. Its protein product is CASSSAGGPNTQYF.

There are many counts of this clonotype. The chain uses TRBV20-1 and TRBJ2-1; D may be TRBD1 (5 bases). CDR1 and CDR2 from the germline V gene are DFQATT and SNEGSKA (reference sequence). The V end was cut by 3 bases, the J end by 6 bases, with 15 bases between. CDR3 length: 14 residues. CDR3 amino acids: CSASTFRDTNEQFF. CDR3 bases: TGCAGTGCTAGCACGTTCAGGGATACCAATGAGCAGTTCTTC.

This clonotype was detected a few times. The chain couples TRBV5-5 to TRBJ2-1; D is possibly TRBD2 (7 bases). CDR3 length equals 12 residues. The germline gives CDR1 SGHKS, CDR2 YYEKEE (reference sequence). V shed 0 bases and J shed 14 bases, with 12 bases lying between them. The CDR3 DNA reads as TGTGCCAGCAGCTTGGACGGGGGGCGGGAGTTCTTC. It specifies CASSLDGGREFF.

The CDR3 is CASSQTGAVGELFF. For the CDR3, the DNA is TGTGCCAGCAGCCAAACAGGGGCTGTCGGGGAGCTGTTTTTT. V usage is TRBV3-1 and J usage is TRBJ2-2; 7 nucleotides line up with TRBD1. Trimming at V came to 2 bases and at J to 7 bases, leaving 4 bases not matched to a gene. The CDR3 loop spans 14 amino acids. Germline V gene lookup returns CDR1 LGHDT and CDR2 YNNKEL (reference sequence).

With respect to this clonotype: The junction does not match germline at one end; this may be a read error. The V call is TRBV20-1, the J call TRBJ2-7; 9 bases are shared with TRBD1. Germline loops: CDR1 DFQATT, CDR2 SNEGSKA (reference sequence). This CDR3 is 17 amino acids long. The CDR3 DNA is TGCAGTGCTAGAGATCCGTCCCGGACAGGGGCCTCCCACGAGCAGTACTTC. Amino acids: CSARDPSRTGASHEQYF.

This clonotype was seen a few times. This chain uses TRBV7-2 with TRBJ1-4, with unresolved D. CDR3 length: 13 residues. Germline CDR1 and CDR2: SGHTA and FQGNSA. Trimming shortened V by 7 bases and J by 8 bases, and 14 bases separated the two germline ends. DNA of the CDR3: TGTGCCAGCAAGAAGAGGGAGGGCGAAAAACTGTTTTTT. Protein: CASKKREGEKLFF.

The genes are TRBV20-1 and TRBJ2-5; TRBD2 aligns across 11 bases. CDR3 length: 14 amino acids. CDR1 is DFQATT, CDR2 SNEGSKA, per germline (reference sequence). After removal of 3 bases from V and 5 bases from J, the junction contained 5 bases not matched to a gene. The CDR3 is CSASETSGIETQYF. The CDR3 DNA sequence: TGCAGTGCTAGTGAGACTAGCGGGATCGAGACCCAGTACTTC.

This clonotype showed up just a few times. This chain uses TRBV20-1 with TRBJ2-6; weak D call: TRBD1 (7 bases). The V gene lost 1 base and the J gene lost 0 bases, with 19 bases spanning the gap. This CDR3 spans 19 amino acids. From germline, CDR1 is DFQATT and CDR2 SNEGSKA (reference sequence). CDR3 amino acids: CSARVFGRGAPSGANVLTF. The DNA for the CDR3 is TGCAGTGCTAGAGTGTTCGGCAGGGGGGCCCCCTCTGGGGCCAACGTCCTGACTTTC.

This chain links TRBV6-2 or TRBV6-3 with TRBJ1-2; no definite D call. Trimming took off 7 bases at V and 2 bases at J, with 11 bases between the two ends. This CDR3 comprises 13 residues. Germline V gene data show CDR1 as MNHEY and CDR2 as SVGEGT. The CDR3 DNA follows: TGTGCCAGCACCAGACACAACAACTATGGCTACACCTTC. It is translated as CASTRHNNYGYTF.

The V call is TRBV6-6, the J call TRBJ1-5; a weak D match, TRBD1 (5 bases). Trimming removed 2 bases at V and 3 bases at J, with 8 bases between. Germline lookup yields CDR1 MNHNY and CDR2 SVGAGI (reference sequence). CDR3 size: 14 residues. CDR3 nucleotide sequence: TGTGCCAGCAGTTACCAGGGTTACAATCAGCCCCAGCATTTT. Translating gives CASSYQGYNQPQHF.